This TCR beta chain appears in the sequencing data of a study of T cells in Graves' hyperthyroidism and ophthalmopathy (dated 2019 in TCRdb). About the full investigation: Peripheral blood was sampled at the time of initial diagnosis, prior to any treatment. For training and testing, the 80 to 100 patients in the discovery cohort were randomly divided in a 7:3 ratio. The paper describes TCR Vbeta CDR3 sequencing of 120 to 150 peripheral blood samples, made up of 43 ophthalmopathy patients, roughly 72 hyperthyroidism patients and 17 progressor patients. Once sampling was done, hyperthyroidism patients were given methimazole at a starting dose of 30 mg daily, whereas ophthalmopathy patients were given high-dose intravenous methylprednisolone. In several Graves' hyperthyroidism patients, the study also compared T-cell repertoires from thyroid tissue with T-cell repertoires from blood. An independent validation cohort of 18 to 20 hyperthyroidism patients and 17 patients who later progressed to ophthalmopathy tested prospective prediction of ophthalmopathy. To identify distinguishing TCR V-J signatures, a discovery cohort of 95 to 100 patients was used, comprising some 43 with Graves' ophthalmopathy and 57 with stable Graves' hyperthyroidism. Broader findings and caveats from the paper: Most expanded thyroid clonotypes (frequency above 0.001) were also found in blood, which suggests that blood repertoires may mirror thyroid immune responses. In cross-validation, a model built on a 13 V-J signature told ophthalmopathy apart from stable hyperthyroidism with 85% to 90% sensitivity and around 81% specificity, and in testing the same model reached 80%/75%. During validation, the model predicted progression to ophthalmopathy a median of approximately six months ahead of onset, with around 65% sensitivity and roughly 75% specificity. Sample size was not statistically predetermined, and blinding of investigators to group allocation was not performed.

The CDR1 and CDR2 encoded by the germline V gene are SGHVS and FQNEAQ. The V end gives up 5 bases and the J end 4 bases, leaving 3 bases in the junction not matched to a gene. Taken from cysteine to phenylalanine, the CDR3 has 14 residues. Only the CDR3 region is kept as DNA, spanning 42 bases read in frame from base 1. The TCR beta CDR3 regions were amplified from the RNA transcripts. For the first round of RT-PCR on the TCR CDR3, the HTBI primer set was used together with the Qiagen OneStep RT-PCR kit. Libraries were constructed in a second round of multiplex PCR, after which size selection and purification were performed. Libraries were sequenced paired-end with 100 bp reads on an Illumina HiSeq2000. Per the source publication's procedure: SOAPnuke was used to process the raw data, removing reads that contained adapters or uncalled bases, had a mean Phred below 15, or lacked an exact match to the constant primer or identifier. High-quality paired reads were merged using COPE v1.2.5, and each unique nucleotide sequence was defined as a clonotype. MiTCR v1.1 was used to align the clonotypes against IMGT TRBV, TRBD and TRBJ reference segments. The analysis included only V-J combinations with a frequency above 0.0001, which together covered 98% to 99.2% of the repertoires. The TCS score was defined as the ratio of F50 (clonal expansion) to E x V (chaos), calculated using BLOSUM62-based TCRdist between CDR3 peptides within each V-J. Welch's t-statistics and random forest reduced fewer than 550 V-J features to about 12, which were used in a naive Bayes classifier (R e1071). TCRdb reran the public reads through fastp at Q25 and MiXCR, keeping productive beta chains. Here each entry gathers all rows of one CDR3 protein and keeps the most common genes and DNA. TCRdb's processing, not the authors', yielded these V and J calls. The sample profile shows about 350,000 distinct CDR3 sequences; roughly 20% of them were found once. Around 16% of the sample rests with the top ten.

Ophthalmopathy patients had moderately to severely active disease, Clinical Activity Score of at least 3, NOSPECS grade of at least 4, and duration under 3 months. The study excluded patients with uncontrolled infections, other autoimmune diseases, pregnancy or lactation. Diagnoses were based on clinical symptoms, serum thyroxine and TRAb, thyroid ultrasound and orbital computed tomography. Ficoll-Paque density gradient centrifugation was used to isolate PBMCs from around 9.1 ml of fresh peripheral blood. Total RNA was extracted using Trizol reagent, and RNA quality was assessed on an Agilent 2100 Bioanalyzer. The sample holds a few counts of this clonotype. Its antigen is currently not known. Qualities for individual bases were not recorded, and no much larger clone is one base off.

This receptor was identified in a middle-aged woman with Graves' ophthalmopathy. Sequencing input: blood. The chain is assembled from TRBV7-8 and TRBJ1-1; 11 of the junction bases match TRBD1. The nucleotide sequence reads as follows: TGTGCCAGCAGCAGAGGGACAGGGGGCACTGAAGCTTTCTTT. It specifies CASSRGTGGTEAFF.